The 21 T cell receptor beta chains listed next were all sequenced from one sample in a study of T cell changes during pregnancy in multiple sclerosis. Sequencing used immunoSEQ multiplex PCR; TCRdb keeps in-frame clones, though not all of them. The sample has under 30,000 clones; roughly 90% are singletons. This sample comprised CD4+ T cells from peripheral blood mononuclear cells, obtained in the first trimester of pregnancy. The receptors here all came from a female donor in good health, enrolled as a control in a pregnancy study.

A single count supports this clone. The V and J genes are TRBV28 and TRBJ1-2, with a weak D call TRBD1 (6 bases). The length of the CDR3 is 13 residues. CDR1 and CDR2 (germline): MDHEN, SYDVKM. Trimming took 2 bases from V and 5 from J, leaving 9 bases between them. CDR3 DNA sequence: TGTGCCAGCAGTTTAGTACAGGGTTATGGCTACACCTTC. Translation: CASSLVQGYGYTF.

The chain links TRBV7-8 to TRBJ2-7; 8 nucleotides agree with TRBD2. Losses at the gene ends were 5 bases for V and 1 base for J; bases not matched to a gene: 4. The CDR3 length is 14 residues. Germline V gene lookup returns CDR1 SGHVS and CDR2 FQNEAQ. CDR3 in amino acids: CASSTGTRSYEQYF. The CDR3 coding sequence is TGTGCCAGCAGCACCGGGACTAGATCCTACGAGCAGTACTTC.

This clone showed up just once. CDR3 protein: CASSLVAGGSGNTIYF. CDR3 coding DNA: TGTGCCAGCAGTTTAGTAGCAGGGGGCTCTGGAAACACCATATATTTT. The chain carries TRBV28 and TRBJ1-3; 7 nucleotides match TRBD1. In germline, CDR1 is MDHEN, CDR2 SYDVKM. The CDR3 extends over 16 amino acids. Losses at the gene ends were 2 bases for V and 0 bases for J; bases not matched to a gene: 4.

This clone appeared a few times. The CDR3, as DNA: TGTGCCTGGAGTCCGGGAGTAGCCCTCACTGAAGCTTTCTTT. The encoded protein is CAWSPGVALTEAFF. The chain is built from TRBV30 and TRBJ1-1; D uncertain. The V end was cut by 2 bases, the J end by 4 bases, with 14 bases between. The CDR3 totals 14 residues. Per the germline V gene, CDR1 is GTSNPN and CDR2 is SVGIG (reference sequence).

The chain is built from TRBV15 and TRBJ2-1; 9 bases agree with TRBD2. The CDR3 extends over 18 amino acids. V gave up 0 bases and J gave up 3 bases; unmatched junction bases: 9. Germline assignment: CDR1 LNHNV and CDR2 YYDKDF (reference sequence). In DNA, the CDR3 is TGTGCCACCAGCAGAGATGTCTCGCGGGGGGGCCTCTACAATGAGCAGTTCTTC. It codes for CATSRDVSRGGLYNEQFF.

V is TRBV2 and J is TRBJ2-1, with 9 bases identical to TRBD2. V trimming: 3 bases; J trimming: 9 bases; junction bases outside the gene matches: 6. CDR1 and CDR2 (germline): SNHLY, FYNNEI. The CDR3 runs 14 residues. In DNA, the CDR3 is TGTGCCAGCAGTGAGCTAGCGGGGCGGCCTGAGCAGTTCTTC. Translating gives CASSELAGRPEQFF.

The V call is TRBV4-1, the J call TRBJ1-4; perhaps TRBD1 as D (6 bases). The V end lost 2 bases, the J end lost 8 bases, and 15 bases lay between the germline ends. The CDR3 contains 15 residues. Germline V gene data show CDR1 as MGHRA and CDR2 as YSYEKL. In nucleotides, the CDR3 is TGCGCCAGCAGCCAACTCGGGGGGGGGCCCGAAAAACTGTTTTTT. Translation gives CASSQLGGGPEKLFF.

The gene calls are TRBV19 and TRBJ1-1; TRBD1 matches at 8 bases. V dropped 5 bases and J dropped 5; count of bases not matched to a gene: 7. The CDR3 runs to 14 residues. Germline values: CDR1 LNHDA, CDR2 SQIVND (reference sequence). CDR3 nucleotides: TGTGCCAGTAGTCCAAGGACAGGGTCGACTGAAGCTTTCTTT. It yields the protein CASSPRTGSTEAFF.

J is TRBJ1-5 and V is TRBV4-1; no firm D call. Per germline, CDR1 MGHRA and CDR2 YSYEKL. Trimming stripped 2 bases from V and 7 bases from J, with 15 bases between. The CDR3 has 15 residues. The CDR3 DNA follows: TGCGCCAGCAGCCAACTTCAACTTACTACCCAGCCCCAGCATTTT. Protein sequence: CASSQLQLTTQPQHF.

The rearrangement links TRBV30 to TRBJ2-3; a possible D gene is TRBD2 (5 bases). V was cut by 1 base and J by 2 bases, with 7 bases left in between. This CDR3 is 13 amino acids long. Germline V gene lookup returns CDR1 GTSNPN and CDR2 SVGIG (reference sequence). This CDR3 is CAWSAGNTDTQYF. The CDR3 DNA sequence: TGTGCCTGGAGTGCGGGGAACACAGATACGCAGTATTTT.

V usage is TRBV10-3 and J usage is TRBJ2-7, with unresolved D. This CDR3 has 11 residues. Per the germline V gene, CDR1 is ENHRY and CDR2 is SYGVKD. V dropped 9 bases and J dropped 4 bases, with 10 bases sitting between them. The CDR3 sequence is CAIGRSYEQYF. The CDR3 DNA reads TGTGCCATTGGCAGGTCTTACGAGCAGTACTTC.

V and J are TRBV7-2 and TRBJ1-1; a possible D gene is TRBD1 (5 bases). CDR1 SGHTA and CDR2 FQGNSA come from the germline V gene. Trimming left V 1 base short and J 5 bases short, with 14 bases between. The CDR3 consists of 15 residues. The CDR3 coding sequence is TGTGCCAGCAGCTTAGATTCAGGGCGGTGGACTGAAGCTTTCTTT. Translation gives CASSLDSGRWTEAFF.

The J gene is TRBJ2-1, the V gene TRBV5-4; TRBD2 is a possible D gene (6 bases). Trimming removed 4 bases at V and 6 bases at J, with 17 bases between. The CDR3 is 15 amino acids. Germline CDR1 SGHNT, CDR2 YYREEE (reference sequence). CDR3: CASSAGGGAPNEQFF. For the CDR3, the DNA is TGTGCCAGCAGCGCCGGGGGTGGGGCCCCCAATGAGCAGTTCTTC.

The J gene is TRBJ1-1, the V gene TRBV18; unclear D gene. The germline V gene encodes CDR1 KGHSH and CDR2 LQKENI. The CDR3 contains 14 residues. Between the trimmed V and J ends, which lost 3 bases and 0 bases, there was a span of 8 bases. The CDR3 DNA reads as TGTGCCAGCTCACCCGCGGGCATGAACACTGAAGCTTTCTTT. This translates into CASSPAGMNTEAFF.

This clone occurred once. The J gene is TRBJ2-1, the V gene TRBV30, with D hard to call. V dropped 0 bases and J dropped 9 bases, with 12 bases sitting between them. CDR1 and CDR2 (germline): GTSNPN, SVGIG (reference sequence). The CDR3 loop spans 13 amino acids. Here the CDR3 reads CAWSVNLVGEQFF. CDR3 sequence (DNA): TGTGCCTGGAGTGTAAATCTAGTCGGTGAGCAGTTCTTC.

The gene calls are TRBV4-3 and TRBJ2-3, with TRBD2 identical over 14 bases. The V segment lost 4 bases and the J segment 6 bases; nucleotides outside the gene matches: 6. The CDR3 extends over 16 amino acids. Germline V CDR1 and CDR2: LGHNA, YSLEER. The CDR3 here is CASSPGLAGGGDTQYF. For the CDR3, the DNA is TGCGCCAGCAGCCCAGGACTAGCGGGGGGCGGGGATACGCAGTATTTT.

The gene calls are TRBV11-3 and TRBJ2-1; TRBD2 might be the D (6 bases). Trimming removed 0 bases from V and 7 bases from J, with 10 bases in between. The CDR3 consists of 14 residues. CDR1 SGHNT and CDR2 YENEEA come from the germline V gene. The CDR3 nucleotides read TGTGCCAGCAGCTTAGATAGGCGGGGAAATGAGCAGTTCTTC. Protein sequence: CASSLDRRGNEQFF.

This chain links TRBV11-1 with TRBJ1-1, with TRBD1 identical over 8 bases. This CDR3 comprises 14 residues. Germline lookup yields CDR1 SGHAT and CDR2 FQDESV (reference sequence). V lost 3 bases to trimming and J lost 5 bases; unmatched junction nucleotides: 5. The DNA of the CDR3 is TGTGCCAGCAGCTTCCGGACAGGGAGGACTGAAGCTTTCTTT. Translated, it gives CASSFRTGRTEAFF.

The CDR3 sequence: CASSPKTSGYEQYF. The CDR3 DNA follows: TGCGCCAGCAGCCCCAAAACTAGCGGCTACGAGCAGTACTTC. This chain links TRBV5-1 with TRBJ2-7, with 8 bases matching TRBD2. This CDR3 has 14 amino acids. Losses at the gene ends were 4 bases for V and 3 bases for J; bases not matched to a gene: 6. Germline CDR1 and CDR2: SGHRS and YFSETQ.

The chain has TRBV19 and TRBJ2-5, with D perhaps TRBD2 (6 bases). Germline V CDR1 and CDR2: LNHDA, SQIVND (reference sequence). Trimming took off 3 bases at V and 9 bases at J, with 17 bases between the two ends. The CDR3 consists of 14 residues. The CDR3 protein is CASSISGEVRAQYF. DNA of the CDR3: TGTGCCAGTAGTATCTCTGGGGAGGTTCGGGCCCAGTACTTC.

The chain is built from TRBV19 and TRBJ2-3, with D perhaps matching TRBD1 (6 bases). CDR1 is LNHDA and CDR2 is SQIVND in the germline V gene (reference sequence). Between the trimmed V and J ends, which lost 5 bases and 1 base, there was a span of 7 bases. This CDR3 is 13 amino acids long. In DNA, the CDR3 is TGTGCCAGTAGTGCAGGGGGCACAGATACGCAGTATTTT. Amino acid sequence: CASSAGGTDTQYF.